Within the sample, the clone carrying this T cell receptor (beta chain) is medium-sized. The CDR3 is made up of 17 amino acids. Losses at the gene ends were 1 base for V and 3 bases for J; bases not matched to a gene: 6. In germline, CDR1 is MGHRA, CDR2 YSYEKL. Measured with immunoSEQ multiplex PCR; TCRdb has only the in-frame clones, and not every one. Of around 20,000 clones in the sample, about 70% were seen once. This specimen belongs to a study of cytotoxic CD8 clonotypes in ibrutinib-treated CLL. The sample here was PBMCs, taken after 24 months of ibrutinib treatment. V and J are TRBV4-1 and TRBJ2-7; 13 bases are a match to TRBD2. The sequence came from a human donor with chronic lymphocytic leukemia. CDR3 sequence: CASSQAPTSGGFYEQYF. The CDR3 DNA follows: TGCGCCAGCAGCCAAGCCCCGACTAGCGGGGGGTTCTACGAGCAGTACTTC.